A selection of T cell receptor beta chains follows, all from one sample in a study of Ad26.COV2.S vaccination and SARS-CoV-2 variants. Assay used: immunoSEQ multiplex PCR; TCRdb lists only in-frame clones, some missing. The table lists some 640,000 clones, approximately 88% of them singletons. Specimen: peripheral blood, collected in a trial of Ad26.COV2.S vaccine versus placebo. Source of these receptors: a person aged 18-65 years who received the Ad26.COV2.S COVID-19 vaccine or a placebo. Each CDR3 is given with its conserved first and last residue. A D gene is named only where the DNA matches it firmly. Expanded clones are given a class, and other clones once, few, many or no size at all.

once TRBJ2-2 TRBD2 TRBV11-3 CASSRGTSGRAGSTGELFF TGTGCCAGCAGCCGTGGGACTAGCGGGAGGGCCGGATCCACCGGGGAGCTGTTTTTT
- TRBJ1-6 - TRBV30 CACAPGPDLNNSPLHF TGTGCCTGCGCCCCTGGCCCCGATTTAAACAATTCACCCCTCCACTTT
- TRBJ2-2 - TRBV9 CASSLYTGELFF TGTGCCAGCAGCCTATACACCGGGGAGCTGTTTTTT
- TRBJ2-7 - TRBV7-8 CASSLHEQYF TGTGCCAGCAGCCTCCACGAGCAGTACTTC
- TRBJ1-1 - TRBV5-4 CASSLLGTGNTEAFF TGTGCCAGCAGCTTGCTGGGGACGGGGAACACTGAAGCTTTCTTT
- TRBJ2-1 - TRBV24-1 CATSDPSRGNLNEQFF TGTGCCACCAGTGACCCCTCTCGCGGGAATCTAAATGAGCAGTTCTTC
- TRBJ2-7 TRBD1 TRBV6-2/TRBV6-3 CASSSHGTGLYEQYF TGTGCCAGCAGTTCCCACGGGACAGGGCTCTACGAGCAGTACTTC
- TRBJ2-7 - TRBV3-1/TRBV3-2 CASSQDYGNEQYF TGTGCCAGCAGCCAAGATTACGGCAACGAGCAGTACTTC
- TRBJ2-4 TRBD1 TRBV5-1 CASSSRTGQAKNIQYF TGCGCCAGCAGCTCGCGGACAGGTCAAGCCAAAAACATTCAGTACTTC
- TRBJ2-7 TRBD1 TRBV5-1 CASSVTGTEYEQYF TGCGCCAGCAGCGTAACCGGGACAGAGTACGAGCAGTACTTC
- TRBJ2-3 TRBD2 TRBV5-6 CASTRLSGDSTDTQYF TGTGCCAGCACCCGACTTAGCGGGGACAGCACAGATACGCAGTATTTT
- TRBJ2-2 TRBD2 TRBV19 CASSIGLAGGTGELFF TGTGCCAGTAGTATCGGACTAGCGGGAGGCACCGGGGAGCTGTTTTTT
- TRBJ2-7 TRBD2 TRBV18 CASSPLASGAPEQYF TGTGCCAGCTCACCCCTGGCTAGCGGGGCCCCAGAGCAGTACTTC
- TRBJ2-1 - TRBV11-3 CASSLDGDGYTEQFF TGTGCCAGCAGCTTAGATGGGGACGGTTACACAGAGCAGTTCTTC
- TRBJ2-1 - TRBV15 CATSRDGRGEQFF TGTGCCACCAGCAGAGATGGGAGAGGGGAGCAGTTCTTC
- TRBJ2-3 TRBD2 TRBV6-2/TRBV6-3 CASSILAGASTDTQYF TGTGCCAGCAGTATCCTAGCGGGGGCTAGCACAGATACGCAGTATTTT
- TRBJ2-7 - TRBV29-1 CSVEGGRQDPYEQYF TGCAGCGTTGAAGGGGGGCGACAGGACCCATACGAGCAGTACTTC
- TRBJ2-1 TRBD1 TRBV15 CATSRAGQGNEQFF TGTGCCACCAGCAGAGCGGGACAGGGCAATGAGCAGTTCTTC
few TRBJ1-1 - TRBV11-2 CASSLEGTGSTEAFF TGTGCCAGCAGCTTAGAAGGAACAGGGAGCACTGAAGCTTTCTTT
- TRBJ1-5 - TRBV3-1/TRBV3-2 CASSQTPNQPQHF TGTGCCAGCAGCCAGACACCAAATCAGCCCCAGCATTTT
- TRBJ2-1 TRBD2 TRBV2 CATLTSGSQGSSYNEQFF TGTGCCACGTTGACTAGCGGGAGTCAAGGAAGTTCCTACAATGAGCAGTTCTTC
- TRBJ1-2 - TRBV7-6 CASSLGSYRGYTF TGTGCCAGCAGCTTAGGCAGTTACCGTGGCTACACCTTC
- TRBJ1-4 - TRBV2 CASRNQGGREKLFF TGTGCCAGCAGAAATCAGGGAGGAAGGGAAAAACTGTTTTTT
- TRBJ2-3 - TRBV24-1 CATSDPEVDTQYF TGTGCCACCAGTGATCCCGAGGTAGATACGCAGTATTTT
- TRBJ1-1 - TRBV2 CASREGGTPEPFF TGTGCCAGCAGGGAGGGGGGCACTCCAGAGCCTTTCTTT
- TRBJ1-1 - TRBV5-1 CASSLEAVNTEAFF TGCGCCAGCAGCTTGGAGGCGGTGAACACTGAAGCTTTCTTT
- TRBJ2-1 - TRBV30 CAWIERGWTSNEQFF TGTGCCTGGATAGAACGAGGGTGGACCTCCAATGAGCAGTTCTTC
- TRBJ1-6 TRBD1 TRBV5-4 CASSSDRDSPLHF TGTGCCAGCAGCTCGGACAGGGATTCACCCCTCCACTTT
once TRBJ1-1 - TRBV30 CAWIQGRAFF TGTGCCTGGATCCAGGGAAGGGCTTTCTTT
- TRBJ2-3 - TRBV9 CASSVDPRRSTDTQYF TGTGCCAGCAGCGTAGACCCTCGCCGGAGCACAGATACGCAGTATTTT
- TRBJ1-4 - TRBV10-3 CAPRMERKRLFF TGTGCCCCCCGGATGGAGCGAAAAAGACTGTTTTTT
- TRBJ2-5 TRBD2 TRBV18 CASSGLAGDETQYF TGTGCCAGCTCAGGACTAGCGGGAGATGAGACCCAGTACTTC
- TRBJ2-5 TRBD2 TRBV7-9 CASSSSGTSEETQYF TGTGCCAGCAGCTCCTCTGGGACTAGCGAAGAGACCCAGTACTTC
- TRBJ2-5 - TRBV7-2 CASSALLQETQYF TGTGCCAGCAGCGCCCTCCTTCAAGAGACCCAGTACTTC
- TRBJ1-1 - TRBV10-1 CASSPVWAEAFF TGCGCCAGCAGCCCTGTCTGGGCTGAAGCTTTCTTT
- TRBJ1-1 - TRBV15 CATSGAGVLNTEAFF TGTGCCACCAGCGGGGCCGGGGTGCTGAACACTGAAGCTTTCTTT
- TRBJ2-5 TRBD1 TRBV10-2 CASSVARGRETQYF TGCGCCAGCAGTGTCGCCAGGGGGAGAGAGACCCAGTACTTC
- TRBJ2-7 - TRBV5-8 CASSLVSYEQYF TGTGCCAGCAGCTTGGTTTCCTACGAGCAGTACTTC
- TRBJ2-7 TRBD2 TRBV11-2 CASSSRAGDLLRQYF TGTGCCAGCAGCTCCCGAGCGGGAGACCTTCTTCGGCAGTACTTC
- TRBJ2-1 - TRBV18 CASSPLIYNEQFF TGTGCCAGCTCACCGCTGATCTACAATGAGCAGTTCTTC
- TRBJ2-3 TRBD1 TRBV14 CASSQSGTGGAGADTQYF TGTGCCAGCAGCCAAAGCGGGACAGGGGGCGCAGGGGCCGATACGCAGTATTTT
- TRBJ2-1 TRBD2 TRBV11-2 CASSLGDYLSSYNEQFF TGTGCCAGCAGCTTGGGGGACTACCTGAGCTCCTACAATGAGCAGTTCTTC
few TRBJ1-1 TRBD1 TRBV18 CASSLDRASAEAFF TGTGCCAGCTCACTCGACAGGGCGTCGGCTGAAGCTTTCTTT
- TRBJ1-5 - TRBV6-2/TRBV6-3 CASSTAGVYRNQPQHF TGTGCCAGCAGTACGGCAGGGGTTTATCGCAATCAGCCCCAGCATTTT
- TRBJ2-7 - TRBV7-9 CASSSGGTGEQYF TGTGCCAGCAGCTCCGGGGGTACGGGTGAGCAGTACTTC